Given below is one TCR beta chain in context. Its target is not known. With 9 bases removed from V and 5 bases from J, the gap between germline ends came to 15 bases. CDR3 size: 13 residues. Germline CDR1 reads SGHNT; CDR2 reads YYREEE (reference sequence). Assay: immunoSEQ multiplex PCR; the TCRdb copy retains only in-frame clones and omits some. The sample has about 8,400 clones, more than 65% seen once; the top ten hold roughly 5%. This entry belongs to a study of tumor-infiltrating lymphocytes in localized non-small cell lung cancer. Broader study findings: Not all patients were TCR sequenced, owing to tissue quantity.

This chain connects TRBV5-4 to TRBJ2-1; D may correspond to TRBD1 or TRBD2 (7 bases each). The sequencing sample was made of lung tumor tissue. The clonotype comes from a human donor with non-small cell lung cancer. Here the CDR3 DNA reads TGTGCCATCTCGACAGGGAGGGACAATGAGCAGTTCTTC. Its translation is CAISTGRDNEQFF.